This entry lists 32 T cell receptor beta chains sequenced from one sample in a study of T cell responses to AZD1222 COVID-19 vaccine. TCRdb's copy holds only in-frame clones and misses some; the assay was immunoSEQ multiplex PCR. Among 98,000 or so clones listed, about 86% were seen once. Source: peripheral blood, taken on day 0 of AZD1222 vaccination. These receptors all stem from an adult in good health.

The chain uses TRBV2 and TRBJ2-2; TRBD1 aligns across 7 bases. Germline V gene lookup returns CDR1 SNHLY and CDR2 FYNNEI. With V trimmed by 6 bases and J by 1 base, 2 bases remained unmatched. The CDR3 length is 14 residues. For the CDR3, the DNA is TGTGCCAGCAGGGGACAGATGAACACCGGGGAGCTGTTTTTT. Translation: CASRGQMNTGELFF.

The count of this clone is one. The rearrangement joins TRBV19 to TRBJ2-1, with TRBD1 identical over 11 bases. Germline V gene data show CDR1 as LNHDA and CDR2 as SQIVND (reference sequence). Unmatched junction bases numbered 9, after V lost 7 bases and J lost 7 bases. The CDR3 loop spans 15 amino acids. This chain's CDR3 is CASIKGQGANNEQFF. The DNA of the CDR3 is TGTGCCAGTATTAAAGGACAGGGGGCGAATAATGAGCAGTTCTTC.

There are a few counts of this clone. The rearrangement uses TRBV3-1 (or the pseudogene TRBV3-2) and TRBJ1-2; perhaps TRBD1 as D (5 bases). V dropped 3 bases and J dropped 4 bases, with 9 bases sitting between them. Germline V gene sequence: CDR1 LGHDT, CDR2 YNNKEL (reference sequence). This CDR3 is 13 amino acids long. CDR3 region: CASSHLGGYGYTF. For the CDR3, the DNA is TGTGCCAGCAGCCATTTGGGGGGCTATGGCTACACCTTC.

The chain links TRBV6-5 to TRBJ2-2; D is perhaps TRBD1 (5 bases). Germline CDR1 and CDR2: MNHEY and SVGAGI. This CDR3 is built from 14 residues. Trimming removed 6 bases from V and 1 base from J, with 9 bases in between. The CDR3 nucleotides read TGTGCCAGCAGCCGCGGACAGAACACCGGGGAGCTGTTTTTT. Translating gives CASSRGQNTGELFF.

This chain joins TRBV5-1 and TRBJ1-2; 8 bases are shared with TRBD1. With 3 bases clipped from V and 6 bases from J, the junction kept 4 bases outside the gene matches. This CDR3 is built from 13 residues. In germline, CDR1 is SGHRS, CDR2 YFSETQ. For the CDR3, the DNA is TGCGCCAGCAGCTCGGACAGGGCGGATGGCTACACCTTC. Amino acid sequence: CASSSDRADGYTF.

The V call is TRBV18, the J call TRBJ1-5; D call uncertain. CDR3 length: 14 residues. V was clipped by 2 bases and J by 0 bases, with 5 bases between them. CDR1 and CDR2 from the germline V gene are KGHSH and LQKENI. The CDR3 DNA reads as TGTGCCAGCTCACCAGGGTTTAGCAATCAGCCCCAGCATTTT. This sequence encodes CASSPGFSNQPQHF.

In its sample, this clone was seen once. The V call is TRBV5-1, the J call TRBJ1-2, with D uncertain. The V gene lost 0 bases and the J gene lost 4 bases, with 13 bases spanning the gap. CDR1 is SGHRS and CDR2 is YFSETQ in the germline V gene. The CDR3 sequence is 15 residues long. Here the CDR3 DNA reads TGCGCCAGCAGCTTGGGTGGCACGGGCCTCTATGGCTACACCTTC. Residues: CASSLGGTGLYGYTF. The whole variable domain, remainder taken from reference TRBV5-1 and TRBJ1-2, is KAGVTQTPRYLIKTRGQQVTLSCSPISGHRSVSWYQQTPGQGLQFLFEYFSETQRNKGNFPGRFSGRQFSNSRSEMNVSTLELGDSALYLCASSLGGTGLYGYTFGSGTRLTVV.

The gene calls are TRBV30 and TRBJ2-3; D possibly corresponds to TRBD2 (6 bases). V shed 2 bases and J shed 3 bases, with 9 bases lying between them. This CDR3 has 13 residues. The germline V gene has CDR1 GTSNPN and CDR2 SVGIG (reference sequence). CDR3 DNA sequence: TGTGCCTGGAGTACCGGGGGAACAGATACGCAGTATTTT. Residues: CAWSTGGTDTQYF.

The CDR3 DNA reads TGTGCCAGCAGCCAAGATTCAGGGGGGACGATTGGGAACACCATATATTTT. Protein: CASSQDSGGTIGNTIYF. The rearrangement uses TRBV3-1 (or the pseudogene TRBV3-2) and TRBJ1-3; 7 nucleotides line up with TRBD1. V shed 0 bases and J 7 bases; nucleotides not matched to a gene: 12. Germline values: CDR1 LGHDT, CDR2 YNNKEL (reference sequence). CDR3 length: 17 amino acids.

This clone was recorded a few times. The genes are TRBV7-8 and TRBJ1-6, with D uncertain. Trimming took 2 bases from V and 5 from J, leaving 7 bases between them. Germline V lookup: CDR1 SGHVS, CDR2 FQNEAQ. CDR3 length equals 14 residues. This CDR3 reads CASSLRTDNSPLHF. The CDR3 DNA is TGTGCCAGCAGCTTAAGGACCGATAATTCACCCCTCCACTTT.

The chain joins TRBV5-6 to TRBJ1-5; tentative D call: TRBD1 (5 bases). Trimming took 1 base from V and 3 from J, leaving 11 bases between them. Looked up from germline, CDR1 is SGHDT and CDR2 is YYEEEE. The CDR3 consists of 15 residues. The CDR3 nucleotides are TGTGCCAGCAGCTTGCGGCAGGGACTCAATCAGCCCCAGCATTTT. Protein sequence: CASSLRQGLNQPQHF.

CDR3 coding DNA: TGTGCCAGCAGCCAAGCGCCCTTTGACCCCACTAGCTACGAGCAGTACTTC. It yields the protein CASSQAPFDPTSYEQYF. The chain employs TRBV4-2 and TRBJ2-7; D perhaps matches TRBD2 (5 bases). Germline loops: CDR1 LGHNA, CDR2 YNFKEQ. Between the trimmed V and J ends, which lost 1 base and 3 bases, there was a span of 19 bases. This CDR3 has 17 amino acids.

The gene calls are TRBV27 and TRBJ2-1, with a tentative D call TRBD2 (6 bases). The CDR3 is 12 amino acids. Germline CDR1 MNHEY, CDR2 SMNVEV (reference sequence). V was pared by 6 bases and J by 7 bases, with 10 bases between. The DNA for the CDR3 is TGTGCCAGCAGAGGGCTAGCGAATGAGCAGTTCTTC. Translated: CASRGLANEQFF.

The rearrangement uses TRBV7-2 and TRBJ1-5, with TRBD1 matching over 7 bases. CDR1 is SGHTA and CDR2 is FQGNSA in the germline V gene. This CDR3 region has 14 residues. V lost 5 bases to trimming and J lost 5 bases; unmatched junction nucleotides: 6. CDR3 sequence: CASSQDRSYQPQHF. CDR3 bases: TGTGCCAGCAGCCAGGACAGGAGCTATCAGCCCCAGCATTTT. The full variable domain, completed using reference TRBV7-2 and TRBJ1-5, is GAGVSQSPSNKVTEKGKDVELRCDPISGHTALYWYRQSLGQGLEFLIYFQGNSAPDKSGLPSDRFSAERTGGSVSTLTIQRTQQEDSAVYLCASSQDRSYQPQHFGDGTRLSIL.

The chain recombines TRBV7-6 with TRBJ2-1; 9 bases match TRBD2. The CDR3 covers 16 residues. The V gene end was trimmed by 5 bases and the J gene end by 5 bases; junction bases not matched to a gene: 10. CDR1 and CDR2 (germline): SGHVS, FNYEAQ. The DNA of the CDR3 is TGTGCCAGCAGCCCCCGTCTAGCGGGGTTTAACAATGAGCAGTTCTTC. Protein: CASSPRLAGFNNEQFF.

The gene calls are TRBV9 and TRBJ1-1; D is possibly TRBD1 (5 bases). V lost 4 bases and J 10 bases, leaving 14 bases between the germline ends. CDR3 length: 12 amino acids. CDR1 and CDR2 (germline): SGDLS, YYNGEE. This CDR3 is CASSNGQGRAFF. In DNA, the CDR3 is TGTGCCAGCAGCAACGGGCAGGGAAGAGCTTTCTTT.

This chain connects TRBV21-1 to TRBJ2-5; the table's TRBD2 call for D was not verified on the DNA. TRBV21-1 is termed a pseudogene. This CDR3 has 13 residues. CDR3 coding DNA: TGTGCCAGCAGGGAGGATGGCGAGGAGACCCAGTACTTC. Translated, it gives CASREDGEETQYF.

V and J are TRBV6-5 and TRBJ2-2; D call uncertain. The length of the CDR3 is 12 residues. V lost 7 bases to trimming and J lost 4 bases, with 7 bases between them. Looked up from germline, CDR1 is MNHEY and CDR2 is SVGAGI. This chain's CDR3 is CASTTGTGELFF. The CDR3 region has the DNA TGTGCCAGCACTACTGGCACCGGGGAGCTGTTTTTT.

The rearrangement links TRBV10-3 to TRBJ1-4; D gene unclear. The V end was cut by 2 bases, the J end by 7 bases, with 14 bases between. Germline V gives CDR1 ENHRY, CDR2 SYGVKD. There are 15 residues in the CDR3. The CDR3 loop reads CAISERVETPEKLFF. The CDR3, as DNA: TGTGCCATCAGTGAGAGGGTAGAAACGCCTGAAAAACTGTTTTTT.

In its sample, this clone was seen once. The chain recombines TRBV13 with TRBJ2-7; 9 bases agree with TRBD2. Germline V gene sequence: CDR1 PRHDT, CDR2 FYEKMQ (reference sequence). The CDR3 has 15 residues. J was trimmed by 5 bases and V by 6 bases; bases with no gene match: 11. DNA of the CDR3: TGTGCCAGCAGACTGTCGGGCGGGGGGGCCCACGAGCAGTACTTC. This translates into CASRLSGGGAHEQYF.

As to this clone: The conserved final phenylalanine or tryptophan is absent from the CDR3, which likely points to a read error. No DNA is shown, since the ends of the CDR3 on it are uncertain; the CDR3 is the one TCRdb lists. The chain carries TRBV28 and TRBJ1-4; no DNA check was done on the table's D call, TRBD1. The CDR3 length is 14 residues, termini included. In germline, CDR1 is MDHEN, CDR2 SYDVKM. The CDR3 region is CASSFRDRAEMFWA.

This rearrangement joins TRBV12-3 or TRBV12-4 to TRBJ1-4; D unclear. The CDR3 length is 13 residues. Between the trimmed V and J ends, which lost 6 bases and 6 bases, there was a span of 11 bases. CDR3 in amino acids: CASRPREDEKLFF. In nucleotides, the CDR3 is TGTGCCAGCAGACCCCGTGAGGATGAAAAACTGTTTTTT.

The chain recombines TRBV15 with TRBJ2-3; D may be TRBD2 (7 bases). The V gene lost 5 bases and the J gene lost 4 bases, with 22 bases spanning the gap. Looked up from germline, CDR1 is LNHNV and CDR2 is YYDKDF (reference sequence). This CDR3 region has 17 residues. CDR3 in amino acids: CATSASFWGGRPDTQYF. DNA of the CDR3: TGTGCCACCAGCGCCAGTTTCTGGGGGGGGCGCCCAGATACGCAGTATTTT.

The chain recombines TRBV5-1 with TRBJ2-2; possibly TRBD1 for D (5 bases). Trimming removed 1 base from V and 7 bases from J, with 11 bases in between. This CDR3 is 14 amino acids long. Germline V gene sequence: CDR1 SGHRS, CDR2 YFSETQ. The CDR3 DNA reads TGCGCCAGCAGCTTGTTGCAGGGTAGCGGGGAGCTGTTTTTT. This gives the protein CASSLLQGSGELFF.

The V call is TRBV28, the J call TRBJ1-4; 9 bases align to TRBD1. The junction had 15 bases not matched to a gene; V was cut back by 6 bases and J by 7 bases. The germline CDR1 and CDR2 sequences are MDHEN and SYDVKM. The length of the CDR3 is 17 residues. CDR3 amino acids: CASSRLSPGQGSEKLFF. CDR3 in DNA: TGTGCCAGCAGCCGACTGAGTCCGGGACAGGGAAGTGAAAAACTGTTTTTT.

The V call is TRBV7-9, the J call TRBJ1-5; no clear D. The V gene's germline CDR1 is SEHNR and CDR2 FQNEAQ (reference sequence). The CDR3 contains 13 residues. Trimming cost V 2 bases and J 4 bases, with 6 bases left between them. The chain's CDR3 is CASSLQENQPQHF. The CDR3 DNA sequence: TGTGCCAGCAGCTTACAGGAAAATCAGCCCCAGCATTTT.

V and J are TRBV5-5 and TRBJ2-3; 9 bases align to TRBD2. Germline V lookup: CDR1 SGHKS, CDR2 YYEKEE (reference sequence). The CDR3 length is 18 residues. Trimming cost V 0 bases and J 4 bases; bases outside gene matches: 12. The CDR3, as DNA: TGTGCCAGCAGCTTGGCCTTCCGACTAGCGGCTAGCCCAGATACGCAGTATTTT. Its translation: CASSLAFRLAASPDTQYF.

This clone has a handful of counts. The CDR3 spells CASSYRGRNQPQHF. CDR3 coding DNA: TGTGCCAGCTCGTACAGGGGGCGCAATCAGCCCCAGCATTTT. The chain couples TRBV18 to TRBJ1-5; 9 positions agree with TRBD1. CDR1 is KGHSH, CDR2 LQKENI, per germline. The CDR3 covers 14 residues. V shed 6 bases and J 2 bases; nucleotides not matched to a gene: 2.

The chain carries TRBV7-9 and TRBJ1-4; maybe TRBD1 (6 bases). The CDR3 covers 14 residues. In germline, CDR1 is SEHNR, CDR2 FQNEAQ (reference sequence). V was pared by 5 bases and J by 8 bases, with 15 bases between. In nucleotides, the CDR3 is TGTGCCAGCAGCGGAAGCGGGACACTAGAAAAACTGTTTTTT. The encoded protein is CASSGSGTLEKLFF.

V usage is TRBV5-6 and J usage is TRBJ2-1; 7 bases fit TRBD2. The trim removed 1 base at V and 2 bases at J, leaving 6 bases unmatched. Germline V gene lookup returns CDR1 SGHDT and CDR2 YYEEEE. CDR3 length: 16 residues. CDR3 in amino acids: CASSLWAGETYNEQFF. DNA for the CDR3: TGTGCCAGCAGCTTGTGGGCGGGGGAGACCTACAATGAGCAGTTCTTC.

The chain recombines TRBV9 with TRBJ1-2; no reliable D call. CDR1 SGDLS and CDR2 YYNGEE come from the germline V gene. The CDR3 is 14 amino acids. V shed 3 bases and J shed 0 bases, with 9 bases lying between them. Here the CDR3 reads CASSARSSNYGYTF. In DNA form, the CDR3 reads TGTGCCAGCAGCGCGAGGAGTTCTAACTATGGCTACACCTTC.

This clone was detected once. Here the CDR3 reads CASRPPLFLDQENYGYTF. DNA for the CDR3: TGTGCCAGCAGACCCCCCCTATTCCTCGACCAGGAAAACTATGGCTACACCTTC. The chain employs TRBV27 and TRBJ1-2; D gene ambiguous. The ends were cut back, 6 bases at V and 2 bases at J, with 25 bases in the middle. Germline V gene data show CDR1 as MNHEY and CDR2 as SMNVEV (reference sequence). The CDR3 sequence is 18 residues long.